Presented here are 13 T cell receptor beta chains from one specimen sequenced in a study of T cells after yellow fever vaccination. TCRdb analysed the 5' RACE reads with MiXCR anew, one entry per CDR3 protein. The sample includes about 500,000 distinct CDR3 sequences, 17% of them seen just once. Material: PBMCs, obtained roughly 5 days after the first yellow fever vaccination. The receptor set was obtained from a man in his late teens or twenties who received the YFV17D yellow fever vaccine.

The chain uses TRBV10-3 and TRBJ1-6; the D gene is possibly TRBD1 (5 bases). The V end was cut by 11 bases, the J end by 6 bases, with 17 bases between. Per the germline V gene, CDR1 is ENHRY and CDR2 is SYGVKD. The CDR3 totals 14 residues. The CDR3 is CASRGAVGNSPLHF. As DNA, the CDR3 is TGTGCCTCCAGAGGGGCAGTAGGTAATTCACCCCTCCACTTT.

The CDR3 region is CSARGDRAGYTF. CDR3 DNA sequence: TGCAGTGCTAGAGGGGACAGGGCTGGCTACACCTTC. The V gene is TRBV20-1, the J gene TRBJ1-2, with 9 positions matching TRBD1. The CDR3 totals 12 residues. V lost 1 base to trimming and J lost 7 bases; unmatched junction nucleotides: 1. Germline V CDR1 and CDR2: DFQATT, SNEGSKA (reference sequence).

This clonotype was seen more than once but under ten times. A read error may produce the germline difference seen at one junction end. J is TRBJ2-1 and V is TRBV3-1, with a possible D match to TRBD1 (5 bases). This CDR3 is built from 11 residues. CDR1 is LGHDT and CDR2 is YNNKEL in the germline V gene (reference sequence). CDR3 bases: TGTGCCAGCAGCCAAGCACAGGCAGTGCGCTTC. Translation gives CASSQAQAVRF.

Only a few counts were recorded for this clonotype. V and J are TRBV24-1 and TRBJ2-1; D is ambiguous. Germline V gene data show CDR1 as KGHDR and CDR2 as SFDVKD. Trimming pared 3 bases from V and 4 bases from J, leaving 9 bases between. This CDR3 is built from 14 residues. This CDR3 is CATSDQSPYNEQFF. Here the CDR3 DNA reads TGTGCCACCAGTGATCAATCCCCATACAATGAGCAGTTCTTC.

This clonotype appeared a few times. The J gene is TRBJ2-5, the V gene TRBV5-1; D tentatively reads TRBD1 or TRBD2 (6 bases each). The CDR3 consists of 14 residues. Between the trimmed V and J ends, which lost 4 bases and 4 bases, there was a span of 14 bases. CDR1 and CDR2 from the germline V gene are SGHRS and YFSETQ. CDR3 sequence: CASSPRWGAETQYF. DNA for the CDR3: TGCGCCAGCAGCCCGAGGTGGGGGGCAGAGACCCAGTACTTC.

This clonotype came up many times. The CDR3 loop is CASSLSAYEQYF. The CDR3 coding sequence is TGTGCCAGCAGCTTAAGTGCGTACGAGCAGTACTTC. This chain links TRBV7-9 with TRBJ2-7, with D unresolved. Germline-derived CDR1 and CDR2 are SEHNR and FQNEAQ (reference sequence). Trimming stripped 2 bases from V and 4 bases from J, with 6 bases between. CDR3 length: 12 residues.

The chain is built from TRBV9 and TRBJ1-6, with D maybe TRBD1 (5 bases). Per germline, CDR1 SGDLS and CDR2 YYNGEE. Between the trimmed V and J ends, which lost 5 bases and 10 bases, there was a span of 13 bases. This CDR3 comprises 13 residues. Written as DNA, the CDR3 is TGTGCCAGCAGGGAGGAGGGACCCTCACCCCTCCACTTT. This codes for CASREEGPSPLHF.

This clonotype was recorded a few times. The chain recombines TRBV20-1 with TRBJ1-2; TRBD1 matches at 10 bases. Germline values: CDR1 DFQATT, CDR2 SNEGSKA (reference sequence). Losses at the gene ends were 1 base for V and 4 bases for J; bases not matched to a gene: 6. The CDR3 is 15 residues long. The DNA for the CDR3 is TGCAGTGCTAGAGTCGACAGGGGGCGAACCTATGGCTACACCTTC. This sequence encodes CSARVDRGRTYGYTF.

CDR3 region: CASSQPGPIYEQYF. CDR3 sequence (DNA): TGTGCCAGCAGCCAACCGGGTCCGATCTACGAGCAGTACTTC. This sequence joins TRBV4-2 and TRBJ2-7; D is ambiguous. The CDR3 has 14 amino acids. The germline V gene encodes CDR1 LGHNA and CDR2 YNFKEQ. Trimming left V 2 bases short and J 3 bases short, with 11 bases between.

This clonotype was observed a handful of times. This chain connects TRBV28 to TRBJ2-7; 9 nucleotides line up with TRBD1. The germline gives CDR1 MDHEN, CDR2 SYDVKM. CDR3 size: 14 residues. The V segment lost 5 bases and the J segment 4 bases; nucleotides outside the gene matches: 6. This CDR3 reads CASSLPGQGYEQYF. DNA of the CDR3: TGTGCCAGCAGTCTCCCGGGACAGGGATACGAGCAGTACTTC.

This clonotype was recorded a few times. The CDR3 DNA reads TGCGCCAGCAGCCACGGACAGATCCAAGAGACCCAGTACTTC. Its protein is CASSHGQIQETQYF. V and J are TRBV4-1 and TRBJ2-5; maybe TRBD1 (6 bases). The CDR3 is 14 residues long. The V and J ends lost 3 bases and 1 base respectively, with 9 bases between them. The germline V gene has CDR1 MGHRA and CDR2 YSYEKL.

This clonotype turned up a few times. The V and J genes are TRBV5-6 and TRBJ2-1, with TRBD2 identical over 8 bases. The CDR3 runs 14 residues. Germline-derived CDR1 and CDR2 are SGHDT and YYEEEE. Unmatched junction bases numbered 5, after V lost 3 bases and J lost 6 bases. CDR3 protein: CASSWGLGINEQFF. In DNA, the CDR3 is TGTGCCAGCAGCTGGGGACTAGGAATCAATGAGCAGTTCTTC.

This clonotype turned up a few times. The gene calls are TRBV6-6 and TRBJ2-7; possible D gene TRBD2, 6 bases. V gave up 4 bases and J gave up 7 bases, with 8 bases separating them. The CDR3 sequence is 11 residues long. Germline V gene lookup returns CDR1 MNHNY and CDR2 SVGAGI (reference sequence). CDR3 coding DNA: TGTGCCAGCAGTTTTCGGGGGGAGCAGTACTTC. Translating it yields CASSFRGEQYF.